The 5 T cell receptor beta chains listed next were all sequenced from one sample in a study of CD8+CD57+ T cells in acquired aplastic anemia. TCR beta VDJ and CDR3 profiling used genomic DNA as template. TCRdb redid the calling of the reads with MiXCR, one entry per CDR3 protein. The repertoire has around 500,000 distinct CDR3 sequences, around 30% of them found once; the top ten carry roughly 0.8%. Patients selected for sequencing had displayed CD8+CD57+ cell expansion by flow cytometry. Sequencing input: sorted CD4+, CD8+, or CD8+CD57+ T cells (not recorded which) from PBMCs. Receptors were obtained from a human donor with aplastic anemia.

This CDR3 reads CSARDIAGESAGELFF. The CDR3 coding sequence is TGCAGTGCTAGAGATATCGCAGGGGAGAGCGCCGGGGAGCTGTTTTTT. This sequence joins TRBV20-1 and TRBJ2-2; weak D call: TRBD1 (6 bases). Between the trimmed V and J ends, which lost 0 bases and 6 bases, there was a span of 17 bases. Germline V gives CDR1 DFQATT, CDR2 SNEGSKA (reference sequence). The CDR3 contains 16 residues.

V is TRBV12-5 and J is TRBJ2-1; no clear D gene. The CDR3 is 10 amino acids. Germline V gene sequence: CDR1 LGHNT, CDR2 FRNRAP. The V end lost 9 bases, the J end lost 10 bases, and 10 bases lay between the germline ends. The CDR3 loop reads CARDLAEQFF. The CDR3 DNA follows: TGTGCTAGAGATCTCGCGGAGCAGTTCTTC. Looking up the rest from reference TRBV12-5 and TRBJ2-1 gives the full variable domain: DARVTQTPRHKVTEMGQEVTMRCQPILGHNTVFWYRQTMMQGLELLAYFRNRAPLDDSGMPKDRFSAEMPDATLATLKIQPSEPRDSAVYFCARDLAEQFFGPGTRLTVL.

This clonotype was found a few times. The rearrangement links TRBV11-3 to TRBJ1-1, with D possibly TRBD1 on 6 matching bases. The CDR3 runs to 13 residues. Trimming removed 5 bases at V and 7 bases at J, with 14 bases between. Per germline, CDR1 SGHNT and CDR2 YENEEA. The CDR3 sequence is CASSGTGRDEAFF. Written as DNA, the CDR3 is TGTGCCAGCAGCGGTACAGGGAGGGATGAAGCTTTCTTT.

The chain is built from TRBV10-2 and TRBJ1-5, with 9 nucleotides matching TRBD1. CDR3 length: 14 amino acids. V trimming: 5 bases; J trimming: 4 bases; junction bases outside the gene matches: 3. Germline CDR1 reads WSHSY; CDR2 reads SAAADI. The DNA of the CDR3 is TGCGCCAGCAGTCGGACAGGGGAGAATCAGCCCCAGCATTTT. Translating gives CASSRTGENQPQHF.

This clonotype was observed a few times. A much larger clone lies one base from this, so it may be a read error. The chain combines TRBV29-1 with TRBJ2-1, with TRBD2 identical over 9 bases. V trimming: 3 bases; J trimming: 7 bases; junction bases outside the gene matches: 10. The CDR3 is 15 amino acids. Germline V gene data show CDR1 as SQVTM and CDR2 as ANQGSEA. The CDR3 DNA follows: TGCAGCGTTGAGATCGGCGGGGGGGGGGGGAATGAGCAGTTCTTC. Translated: CSVEIGGGGGNEQFF.